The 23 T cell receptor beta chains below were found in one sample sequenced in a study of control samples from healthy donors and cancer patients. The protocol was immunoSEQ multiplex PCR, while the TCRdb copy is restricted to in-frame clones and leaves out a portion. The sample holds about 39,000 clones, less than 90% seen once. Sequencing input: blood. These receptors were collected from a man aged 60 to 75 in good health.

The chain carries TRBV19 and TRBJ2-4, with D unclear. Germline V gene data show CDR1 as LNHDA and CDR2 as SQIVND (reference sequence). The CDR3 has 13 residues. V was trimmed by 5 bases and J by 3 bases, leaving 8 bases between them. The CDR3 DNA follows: TGTGCCAGTAGTGCCGCGGACAAAAACATTCAGTACTTC. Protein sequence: CASSAADKNIQYF.

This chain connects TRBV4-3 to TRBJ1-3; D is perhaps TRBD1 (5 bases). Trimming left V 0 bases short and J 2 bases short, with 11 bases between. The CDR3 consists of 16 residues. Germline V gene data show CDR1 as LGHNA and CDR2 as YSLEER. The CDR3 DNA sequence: TGCGCCAGCAGCCAAGATTACGCAGGGACTGGAAACACCATATATTTT. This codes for CASSQDYAGTGNTIYF.

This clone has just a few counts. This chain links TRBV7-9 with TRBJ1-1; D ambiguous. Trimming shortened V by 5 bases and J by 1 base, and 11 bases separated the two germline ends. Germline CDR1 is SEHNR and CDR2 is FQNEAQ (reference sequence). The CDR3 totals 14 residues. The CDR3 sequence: CASSARFKNTEAFF. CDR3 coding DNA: TGTGCCAGCAGCGCCCGGTTCAAGAACACTGAAGCTTTCTTT.

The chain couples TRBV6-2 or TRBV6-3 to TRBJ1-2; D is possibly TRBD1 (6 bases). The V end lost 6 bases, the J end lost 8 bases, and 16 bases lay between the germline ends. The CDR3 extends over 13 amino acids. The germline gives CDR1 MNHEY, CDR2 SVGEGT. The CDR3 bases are TGTGCCAGCAGCGCACATGACAGGTTGGGCTACACCTTC. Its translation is CASSAHDRLGYTF.

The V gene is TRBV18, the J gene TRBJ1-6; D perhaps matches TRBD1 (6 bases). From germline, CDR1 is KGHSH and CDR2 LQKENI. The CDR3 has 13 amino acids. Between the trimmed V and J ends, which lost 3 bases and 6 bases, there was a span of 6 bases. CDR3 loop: CASSPRGNSPLHF. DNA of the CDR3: TGTGCCAGCTCACCCAGGGGTAATTCACCCCTCCACTTT.

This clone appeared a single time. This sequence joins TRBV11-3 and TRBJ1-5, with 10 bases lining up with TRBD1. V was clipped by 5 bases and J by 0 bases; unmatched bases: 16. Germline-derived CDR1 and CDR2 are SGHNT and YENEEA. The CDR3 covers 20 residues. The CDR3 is CASSPTGTGASILSNQPQHF. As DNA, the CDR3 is TGTGCCAGCAGCCCGACCGGGACAGGGGCTTCAATACTTAGCAATCAGCCCCAGCATTTT.

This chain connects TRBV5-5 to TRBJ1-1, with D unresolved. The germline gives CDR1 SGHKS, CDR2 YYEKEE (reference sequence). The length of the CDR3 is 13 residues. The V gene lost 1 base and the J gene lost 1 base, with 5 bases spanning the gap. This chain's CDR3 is CASSLSRNTEAFF. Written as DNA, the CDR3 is TGTGCCAGCAGCTTGTCTAGGAACACTGAAGCTTTCTTT.

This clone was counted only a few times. CDR3 nucleotide sequence: TGTGCCAGCAGCTTGGCGCTGGGCTACAATGAGCAGTTCTTC. This codes for CASSLALGYNEQFF. The V and J genes are TRBV5-8 and TRBJ2-1, with D unclear. There are 14 residues in the CDR3. Trimming removed 0 bases at V and 3 bases at J, with 7 bases between. In germline, CDR1 is SGHTS, CDR2 YDEGEE.

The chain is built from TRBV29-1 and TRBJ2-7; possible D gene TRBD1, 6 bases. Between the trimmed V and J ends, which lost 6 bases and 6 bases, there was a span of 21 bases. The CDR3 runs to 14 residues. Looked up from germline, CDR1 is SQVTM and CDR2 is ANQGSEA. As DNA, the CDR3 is TGCAGCGTCGCTGGACAGTCGCTTGCGGGCGAGCAGTACTTC. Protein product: CSVAGQSLAGEQYF.

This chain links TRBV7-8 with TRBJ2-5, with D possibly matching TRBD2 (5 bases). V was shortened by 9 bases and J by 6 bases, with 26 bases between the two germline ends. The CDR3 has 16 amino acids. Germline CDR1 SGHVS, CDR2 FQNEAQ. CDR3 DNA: TGTGCCAGTGCACCCCTGAGCGGCCTTAACGGGAAGACCCAGTACTTC. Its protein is CASAPLSGLNGKTQYF.

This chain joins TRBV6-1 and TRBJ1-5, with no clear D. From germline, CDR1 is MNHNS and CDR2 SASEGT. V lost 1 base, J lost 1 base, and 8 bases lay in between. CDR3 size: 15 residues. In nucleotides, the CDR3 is TGTGCCAGCAGTGAAGTGTGGTGGAGCAATCAGCCCCAGCATTTT. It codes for CASSEVWWSNQPQHF.

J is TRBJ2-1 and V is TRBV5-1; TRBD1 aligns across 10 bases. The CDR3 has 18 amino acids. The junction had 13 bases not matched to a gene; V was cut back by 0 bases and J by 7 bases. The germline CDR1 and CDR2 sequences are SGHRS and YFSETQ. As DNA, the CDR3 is TGCGCCAGCAGCTTGGTTTTATCGGTTGGGACAGGGGCAAATGAGCAGTTCTTC. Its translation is CASSLVLSVGTGANEQFF.

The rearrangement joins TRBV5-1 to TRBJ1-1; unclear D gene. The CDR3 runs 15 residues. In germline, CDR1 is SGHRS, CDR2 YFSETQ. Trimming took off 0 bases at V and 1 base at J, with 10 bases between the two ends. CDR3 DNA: TGCGCCAGCAGCTTGGAAGCGTTTCCGAACACTGAAGCTTTCTTT. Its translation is CASSLEAFPNTEAFF. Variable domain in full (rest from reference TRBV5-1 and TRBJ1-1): KAGVTQTPRYLIKTRGQQVTLSCSPISGHRSVSWYQQTPGQGLQFLFEYFSETQRNKGNFPGRFSGRQFSNSRSEMNVSTLELGDSALYLCASSLEAFPNTEAFFGQGTRLTVV.

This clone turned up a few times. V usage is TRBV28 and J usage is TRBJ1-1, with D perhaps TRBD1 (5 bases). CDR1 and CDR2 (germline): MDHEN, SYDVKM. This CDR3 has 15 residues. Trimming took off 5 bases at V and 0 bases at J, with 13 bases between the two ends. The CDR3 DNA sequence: TGTGCCAGCAGTCCCGCGGGGCGGGTGAACACTGAAGCTTTCTTT. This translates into CASSPAGRVNTEAFF.

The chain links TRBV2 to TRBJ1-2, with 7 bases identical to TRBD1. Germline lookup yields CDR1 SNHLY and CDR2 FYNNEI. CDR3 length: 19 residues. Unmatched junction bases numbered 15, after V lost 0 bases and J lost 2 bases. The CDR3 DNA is TGTGCCAGCAGTGAAGCGACCCTCTTCTCCGGGACAGCGAACTATGGCTACACCTTC. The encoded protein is CASSEATLFSGTANYGYTF.

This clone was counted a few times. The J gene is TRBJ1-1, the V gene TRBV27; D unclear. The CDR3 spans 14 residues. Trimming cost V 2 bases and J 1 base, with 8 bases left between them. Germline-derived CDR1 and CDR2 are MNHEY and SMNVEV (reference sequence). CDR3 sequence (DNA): TGTGCCAGCAGTTTAATACCCTCGAACACTGAAGCTTTCTTT. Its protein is CASSLIPSNTEAFF.

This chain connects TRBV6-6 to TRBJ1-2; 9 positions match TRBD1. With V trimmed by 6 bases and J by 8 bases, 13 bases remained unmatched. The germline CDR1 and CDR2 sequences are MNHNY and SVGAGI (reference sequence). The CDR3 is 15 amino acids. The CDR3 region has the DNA TGTGCCAGCAGATATTACAGGGGACAGGGTAGAGGCTACACCTTC. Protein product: CASRYYRGQGRGYTF.

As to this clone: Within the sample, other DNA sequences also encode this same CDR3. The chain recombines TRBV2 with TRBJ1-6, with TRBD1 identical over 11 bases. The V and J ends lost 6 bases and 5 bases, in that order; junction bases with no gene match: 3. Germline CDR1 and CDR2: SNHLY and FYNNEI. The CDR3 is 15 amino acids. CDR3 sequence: CASRGTGGNNSPLHF. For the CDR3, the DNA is TGTGCCAGCAGAGGGACAGGGGGAAATAATTCACCCCTCCACTTT.

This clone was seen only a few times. DNA for the CDR3: TGTGCCAGCAGCTTAGGGACAGGGTTTTTGGGGCCGCAAGAGACCCAGTACTTC. Translating gives CASSLGTGFLGPQETQYF. The rearrangement uses TRBV7-9 and TRBJ2-5; 8 nucleotides agree with TRBD1. The CDR3 spans 18 residues. Germline trimming cut 1 base from V and 2 bases from J; bases unmatched to any gene: 12. The germline V gene encodes CDR1 SEHNR and CDR2 FQNEAQ (reference sequence).

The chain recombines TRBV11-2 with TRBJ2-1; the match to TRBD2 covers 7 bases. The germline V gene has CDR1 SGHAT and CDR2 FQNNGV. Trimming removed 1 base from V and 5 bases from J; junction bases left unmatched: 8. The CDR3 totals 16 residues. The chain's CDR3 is CASSLAGGKTNNEQFF. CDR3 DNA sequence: TGTGCCAGCAGCTTAGCGGGGGGAAAAACGAACAATGAGCAGTTCTTC.

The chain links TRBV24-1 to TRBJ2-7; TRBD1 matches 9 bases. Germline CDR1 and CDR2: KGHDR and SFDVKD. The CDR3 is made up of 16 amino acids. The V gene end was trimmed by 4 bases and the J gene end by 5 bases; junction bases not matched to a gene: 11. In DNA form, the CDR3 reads TGTGCCACCAGTGACTATGCCGGGACAGGGTGGCACGAGCAGTACTTC. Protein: CATSDYAGTGWHEQYF.

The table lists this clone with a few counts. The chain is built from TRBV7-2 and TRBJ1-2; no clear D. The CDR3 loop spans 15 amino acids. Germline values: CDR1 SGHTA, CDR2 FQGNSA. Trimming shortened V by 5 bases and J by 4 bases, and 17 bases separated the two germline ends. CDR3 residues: CASSLGPKTPYGYTF. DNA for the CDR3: TGTGCCAGCAGCCTCGGACCGAAAACCCCCTATGGCTACACCTTC. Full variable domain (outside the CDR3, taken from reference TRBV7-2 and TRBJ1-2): GAGVSQSPSNKVTEKGKDVELRCDPISGHTALYWYRQSLGQGLEFLIYFQGNSAPDKSGLPSDRFSAERTGGSVSTLTIQRTQQEDSAVYLCASSLGPKTPYGYTFGSGTRLTVV.

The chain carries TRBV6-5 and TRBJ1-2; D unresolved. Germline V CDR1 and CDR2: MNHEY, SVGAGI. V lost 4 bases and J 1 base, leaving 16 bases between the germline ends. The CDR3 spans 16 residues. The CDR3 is CASSSLRTDLNYGYTF. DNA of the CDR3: TGTGCCAGCAGTTCCCTTAGGACGGACCTTAACTATGGCTACACCTTC.